The TCR beta chain under discussion was sequenced for a study of graft-versus-host responses after intestinal transplantation. The repertoire was sequenced with immunoSEQ multiplex PCR; TCRdb's copy has only in-frame clones and lacks some. The sample lists about 39,000 clones, around 92% seen once, with roughly 7.1% in the top ten. This CDR3 is built from 13 residues. Per germline, CDR1 SGHAT and CDR2 FQNNGV. V dropped 5 bases and J dropped 3 bases, with 11 bases sitting between them. This sequence joins TRBV11-2 and TRBJ2-7; tentatively, D is TRBD2 (6 bases). Source: PBMCs, taken around 280 days after transplant. The source is a human patient who received an intestinal transplant, so some T cells may come from the graft donor. As DNA, the CDR3 is TGTGCCAGCAGCCAAGGGACTCTCTACGAGCAGTACTTC. It specifies CASSQGTLYEQYF. Complete variable domain (other parts from reference TRBV11-2 and TRBJ2-7): EAGVAQSPRYKIIEKRQSVAFWCNPISGHATLYWYQQILGQGPKLLIQFQNNGVVDDSQLPKDRFSAERLKGVDSTLKIQPAKLEDSAVYLCASSQGTLYEQYFGPGTRLTVT.